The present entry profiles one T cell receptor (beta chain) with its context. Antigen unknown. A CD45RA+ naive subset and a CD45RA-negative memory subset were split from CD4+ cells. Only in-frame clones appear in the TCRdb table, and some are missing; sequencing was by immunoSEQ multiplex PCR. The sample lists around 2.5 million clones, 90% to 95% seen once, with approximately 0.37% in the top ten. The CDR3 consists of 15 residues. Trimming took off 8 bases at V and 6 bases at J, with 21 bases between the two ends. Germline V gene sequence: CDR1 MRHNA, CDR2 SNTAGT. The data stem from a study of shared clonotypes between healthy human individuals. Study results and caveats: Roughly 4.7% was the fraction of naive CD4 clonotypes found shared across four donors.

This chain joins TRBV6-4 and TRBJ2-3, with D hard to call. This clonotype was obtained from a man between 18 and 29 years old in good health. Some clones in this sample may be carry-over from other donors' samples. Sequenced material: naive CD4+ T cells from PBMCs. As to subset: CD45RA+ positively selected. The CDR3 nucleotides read TGTGCCAGCCAGAATTACCAACTATCCCCCGATACGCAGTATTTT. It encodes CASQNYQLSPDTQYF.